The text below deals with one TCR beta chain. Its antigen remains unidentified. This record belongs to a study of T cells after yellow fever vaccination. CDR1 is SGHKS and CDR2 is YYEKEE in the germline V gene (reference sequence). The ends were cut back, 2 bases at V and 2 bases at J, with 15 bases in the middle. CDR3 length equals 16 residues. TCRdb reprocessed the 5' RACE reads via MiXCR and lists one record per CDR3 protein. The sample holds more than 350,000 distinct CDR3 sequences, around 10% seen once. Study observations and caveats: Subsequent to the booster, the majority of primary-vaccination clones reappeared (roughly 97% CD4, roughly 90% CD8).

This TCR was sampled from a young man who received the YFV17D yellow fever vaccine. V gene TRBV5-5 combines with J gene TRBJ2-3; D may be TRBD1 or TRBD2 (5 bases each). Source: PBMCs, taken on the day of the first yellow fever vaccination. Here the CDR3 reads CASSLGGWGSTDTQYF. Here the CDR3 DNA reads TGTGCCAGCAGCTTAGGTGGCTGGGGGTCCACAGATACGCAGTATTTT.